Described below is a single T cell receptor beta chain sequence and its context. The antigen is unknown. Single viable CD3+CD4+CD8-CD45RO+ cells were sorted as the memory CD4+ T cells. Assay: immunoSEQ multiplex PCR; the TCRdb copy retains only in-frame clones and omits some. The top ten hold about 0.8% of the sample, which has just under 40,000 clones, approximately 78% seen once. This specimen comes from a study of memory CD4+ T cells and cytomegalovirus serostatus. Study results and caveats: Median bootstrapped AUC for CMV status was just under 0.97 originally, approximately 0.91 US-trained.

Material for sequencing was memory CD4+ T cells from blood. This clonotype was sampled from an adult in good health and CMV-seronegative.

In nucleotides, the CDR3 is TGTGCCTCGGGACTAGCGGGGCGCCTTCCTAGCACAGATACGCAGTATTTT. Protein sequence: CASGLAGRLPSTDTQYF. V and J are TRBV30 and TRBJ2-3, with 13 bases identical to TRBD2. The CDR3 is 17 amino acids. V shed 7 bases and J 0 bases; nucleotides not matched to a gene: 10. Germline V gene sequence: CDR1 GTSNPN, CDR2 SVGIG (reference sequence).